This T cell receptor (beta chain) is drawn from a study of graft-versus-host responses after intestinal transplantation. With respect to this clone: Antigen specificity is unknown.

Sequencing used immunoSEQ multiplex PCR; TCRdb keeps in-frame clones, though not all of them. The profile covers 90,000 to 95,000 clones, with 91% appearing a single time and nearly 0.5% taken by the ten largest. This clonotype was sampled from a human donor who received an intestinal transplant. The source material was unstimulated CD8+ T cells sorted from spleen or lymph node cells, sampled before intestinal transplant.

CDR3 coding DNA: TGTGCCAGCAGCCTCGGGACAAGCTCCTACGAGCAGTACTTC. This sequence encodes CASSLGTSSYEQYF. The V call is TRBV4-2, the J call TRBJ2-7, with a possible D match to TRBD1 (6 bases). The CDR3 is 14 residues long. CDR1 and CDR2 (germline): LGHNA, YNFKEQ. The V end was cut by 4 bases, the J end by 0 bases, with 10 bases between.